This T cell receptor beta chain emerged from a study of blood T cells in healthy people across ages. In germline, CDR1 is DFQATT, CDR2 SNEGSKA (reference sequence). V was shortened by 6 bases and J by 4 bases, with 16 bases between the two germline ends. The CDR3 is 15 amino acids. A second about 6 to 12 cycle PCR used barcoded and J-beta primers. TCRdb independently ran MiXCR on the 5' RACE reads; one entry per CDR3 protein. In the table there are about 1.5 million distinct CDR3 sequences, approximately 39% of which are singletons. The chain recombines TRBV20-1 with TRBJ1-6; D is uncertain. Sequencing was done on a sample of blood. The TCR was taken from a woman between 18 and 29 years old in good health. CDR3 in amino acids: CSAPDAPVYNSPLHF. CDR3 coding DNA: TGCAGTGCCCCGGACGCGCCGGTATATAATTCACCCCTCCACTTT.